The present TCR beta chain was sequenced within a study of CD8+CD57+ T cells in acquired aplastic anemia. About the research overall: Yields of DNA that came from sorted CD4+ and CD8+ cells averaged roughly 3.2 ug. General observations from the study: Patients and controls shared twenty-nine CD8+ CDR3 sequences, which appeared highly expressed in patients and within their immunodominant clones.

An expansion of CD8+CD57+ cells by flow cytometry had been shown in patients chosen for sequencing. Each of the patients presented with severe acquired aplastic anemia. Blood was sampled before the patients had received any therapy. The CDR3 is 16 amino acids. Germline V gene data show CDR1 as SGHRS and CDR2 as YFSETQ. To note about this clonotype: Antigen specificity is unknown.

CDR3 and TCR beta VDJ profiling relied on a genomic DNA template. TCRdb re-called the reads through MiXCR, storing one row per CDR3 protein. Of roughly 170,000 distinct CDR3 sequences listed, less than 50% were seen once; the top ten hold 13%. The TCR comes from a human donor with aplastic anemia. The sample taken for sequencing was sorted CD4+, CD8+, or CD8+CD57+ T cells (not recorded which) from PBMCs. The chain is built from TRBV5-1 and TRBJ2-5, with 9 positions matching TRBD1. Judging by the DNA end, TRBJ2-7 fits better; the J call may be wrong. CDR3 residues: CASSFGSGTGLNEQYF. Written as DNA, the CDR3 is TGCGCCAGCAGCTTCGGATCCGGGACAGGGCTCAACGAGCAGTACTTC.